The subject of this entry is one T cell receptor beta chain. What it binds is not known. A second roughly 7 to 12 cycle PCR used barcoded and J-beta primers. TCRdb re-called the 5' RACE reads with MiXCR, one entry per CDR3 protein. The sample has 550,000 to 750,000 distinct CDR3 sequences; roughly 21% are singletons. The sample originates from a study of blood T cells in healthy people across ages. Study observations and caveats: PBMCs were not sorted, which prevented a conclusive comparison of naive versus antigen-experienced cells.

The CDR3 is made up of 15 amino acids. Trimming cost V 6 bases and J 3 bases; bases outside gene matches: 12. Germline V lookup: CDR1 DFQATT, CDR2 SNEGSKA (reference sequence). This chain joins TRBV20-1 and TRBJ2-3; the match to TRBD1 covers 7 bases. Sequenced material: blood. The source is an older man in good health. The CDR3 bases are TGCAGTGCCCCCAGGTCGGGACAGCATACAGATACGCAGTATTTT. This encodes CSAPRSGQHTDTQYF.